This entry is about one TCR beta chain. Antigen unknown. A junction boundary mismatches the germline segment, possibly from a read error. CDR3 length equals 14 residues. This specimen comes from a study of tumor-infiltrating lymphocytes in primary liver carcinoma. As for the study in general: Stage T1-T3 N0M0 tumors measured roughly 4.2 to 10 cm at most.

Study-wide findings and caveats: Top-250-clone fractions were significantly higher in tumors than in blood (p = 0.039).

TCR beta cDNA came from approximately 490 ng total RNA, primed with a constant-region primer. Each TCR beta library was derived from three nested multiplex PCR rounds that employed slightly modified ARM-PCR. It was with TRBV1-TRBV30 forward primers and a C-beta reverse primer that the first two PCR rounds were run, at approximately 10 cycles each. TCRdb reprocessed the multiplex PCR reads via MiXCR and lists one record per CDR3 protein. The sample has more than 100,000 distinct CDR3 sequences, 60% to 70% seen once. Extraction of RNA together with DNA used about 17-31 mg of unsorted bulk tissue. The patients lived with chronic HBV infection and had not yet received any treatment. Each tumor was sampled at four poles and its centre.

The receptor comes from a woman aged 60-75 years with primary liver carcinoma and hepatitis B virus infection. The J gene is TRBJ1-2, the V gene TRBV12-3 or TRBV12-4, with D possibly being TRBD1 (6 bases). Sequences were obtained from liver tumor tissue from sampling region 1. Subset in this sample: tumor region T1, superior pole. The chain's CDR3 is CASRRDTSNYGYTF. CDR3 nucleotide sequence: TGTGCCAGCAGGAGGGACACGAGTAACTATGGCTACACATTC.